A single sample is the source of the 3 T cell receptor beta chains below, sequenced in a study of CD8 T cells in Susac syndrome. With random hexamers, reverse transcription was performed on roughly 0.5 to 1 ug of RNA. TCRdb redid the calling of the immunoSEQ multiplex PCR reads with MiXCR, one entry per CDR3 protein. The repertoire holds under 95,000 distinct CDR3 sequences, with 85% to 95% as singletons. The specimen was CD4+ T cells from PBMCs. The receptors were sampled from a human donor with Susac syndrome.

The chain recombines TRBV20-1 with TRBJ1-1; no firm D call. This CDR3 has 16 residues. V gave up 4 bases and J gave up 0 bases, with 18 bases separating them. Germline-derived CDR1 and CDR2 are DFQATT and SNEGSKA (reference sequence). In nucleotides, the CDR3 is TGCAGTGCTACCGACGGGGTTGGCCAGTTGAACACTGAAGCTTTCTTT. It specifies CSATDGVGQLNTEAFF.

J is TRBJ1-1 and V is TRBV7-6; D not resolved. The CDR3 sequence is 14 residues long. V was shortened by 1 base and J by 1 base, with 7 bases between the two germline ends. CDR1 and CDR2 (germline): SGHVS, FNYEAQ. The CDR3 sequence: CASSLGPANTEAFF. CDR3 nucleotide sequence: TGTGCCAGCAGCTTAGGGCCGGCGAACACTGAAGCTTTCTTT. Full variable domain (outside the CDR3, taken from reference TRBV7-6 and TRBJ1-1): GAGVSQSPRYKVTKRGQDVALRCDPISGHVSLYWYRQALGQGPEFLTYFNYEAQQDKSGLPNDRFSAERPEGSISTLTIQRTEQRDSAMYRCASSLGPANTEAFFGQGTRLTVV.

The chain joins TRBV12-5 to TRBJ1-5; D call uncertain. The CDR3 is 13 residues long. The germline V gene encodes CDR1 LGHNT and CDR2 FRNRAP. V was shortened by 5 bases and J by 2 bases, with 7 bases between the two germline ends. Here the CDR3 reads CASGPSGNQPQHF. The CDR3 nucleotides are TGTGCTAGTGGTCCCTCGGGCAATCAGCCCCAGCATTTT. Full variable domain (remainder filled in from reference TRBV12-5 and TRBJ1-5): DARVTQTPRHKVTEMGQEVTMRCQPILGHNTVFWYRQTMMQGLELLAYFRNRAPLDDSGMPKDRFSAEMPDATLATLKIQPSEPRDSAVYFCASGPSGNQPQHFGDGTRLSIL.